Presented here are 8 T cell receptor beta chains from one specimen sequenced in a study of radiotherapy plus CTLA-4 blockade in lung cancer (dated by TCRdb to the late 2010s). Libraries were made using the immunoSEQ multiplex PCR assay. TCRdb provides this immuneACCESS table in a form limited to in-frame rearrangements. Some clones are lacking; in checked studies, under half of them reflect an unresolved V gene, and why the rest are absent is not known. The sample records tens of thousands of clones, more than 75% of which are singletons. The top ten clonotypes cover 8.5% of the sample. The source was peripheral blood, collected from a patient treated with radiotherapy plus ipilimumab. These receptors were obtained from a human donor with non-small cell lung cancer who had a complete response to radiotherapy plus ipilimumab.

This clone was detected once. The V call is TRBV19, the J call TRBJ2-2; 7 nucleotides match TRBD2. V shed 6 bases and J 3 bases; nucleotides not matched to a gene: 7. CDR1 and CDR2 from the germline V gene are LNHDA and SQIVND (reference sequence). The CDR3 sequence is 15 residues long. The CDR3 is CASRIGRGDTGELFF. In nucleotides, the CDR3 is TGTGCCAGTAGGATTGGTCGGGGGGACACCGGGGAGCTGTTTTTT.

The rearrangement uses TRBV28 and TRBJ1-2; D is perhaps TRBD1 (6 bases). Germline-derived CDR1 and CDR2 are MDHEN and SYDVKM. The CDR3 is made up of 15 amino acids. V dropped 5 bases and J dropped 7 bases, with 20 bases sitting between them. CDR3 amino acids: CASSPTLDSAVGYTF. For the CDR3, the DNA is TGTGCCAGCAGTCCGACCCTGGACAGCGCAGTTGGCTACACCTTC.

This chain joins TRBV19 and TRBJ1-2; 9 nucleotides align to TRBD1. Germline V CDR1 and CDR2: LNHDA, SQIVND (reference sequence). J gave up 12 bases and V 0 bases, and 8 bases lay outside the gene matches. CDR3 length: 14 amino acids. The CDR3 bases are TGTGCCAGTAGTATAGATGACACAGGGGGCTTGAACACCTTC. It yields the protein CASSIDDTGGLNTF.

The V gene is TRBV25-1, the J gene TRBJ2-2, with 10 bases lining up with TRBD2. The CDR3 has 14 residues. The germline CDR1 and CDR2 sequences are MGHDK and SYGVNS. The V gene end was trimmed by 8 bases and the J gene end by 4 bases; junction bases not matched to a gene: 4. In nucleotides, the CDR3 is TGTGCCAGCCGACTAGCGGGCCTCACCGGGGAGCTGTTTTTT. Encoded protein: CASRLAGLTGELFF.

The J gene is TRBJ2-7, the V gene TRBV2; tentatively, D is TRBD2 (5 bases). Germline values: CDR1 SNHLY, CDR2 FYNNEI. V lost 4 bases to trimming and J lost 5 bases, with 18 bases between them. CDR3 length: 15 amino acids. CDR3 sequence (DNA): TGTGCCAGCAGTGTTGGACTTCTGCAGGCTCACGAGCAGTACTTC. Protein product: CASSVGLLQAHEQYF.

This clone was counted a single time. The chain carries TRBV6-1 and TRBJ1-2, with D uncertain. This CDR3 region has 13 residues. Trimming took off 6 bases at V and 8 bases at J, with 16 bases between the two ends. CDR1 is MNHNS, CDR2 SASEGT, per germline. The CDR3 is CASSNARVYGYTF. The CDR3 nucleotides read TGTGCCAGCAGCAACGCTCGGGTCTACGGCTACACCTTC.

V usage is TRBV30 and J usage is TRBJ2-6; D gene unclear. Per germline, CDR1 GTSNPN and CDR2 SVGIG (reference sequence). CDR3 length equals 14 residues. V was pared by 1 base and J by 2 bases, with 6 bases between. This chain's CDR3 is CAWSAGAGANVLTF. The CDR3 nucleotides are TGTGCCTGGAGTGCAGGCGCTGGGGCCAACGTCCTGACTTTC.

The J gene is TRBJ1-1, the V gene TRBV15; 8 positions agree with TRBD1. This CDR3 region has 20 residues. Losses at the gene ends were 0 bases for V and 1 base for J; bases not matched to a gene: 16. Germline assignment: CDR1 LNHNV and CDR2 YYDKDF (reference sequence). DNA for the CDR3: TGTGCCACCAGCAGAGAGAAAGGGGACAGGCGGTCCGGGAAGAACACTGAAGCTTTCTTT. Translating gives CATSREKGDRRSGKNTEAFF.